This TCR beta chain derives from a study of cytomegalovirus exposure and HLA in healthy donors. The CDR3 runs to 14 residues. The V end lost 6 bases, the J end lost 4 bases, and 15 bases lay between the germline ends. From germline, CDR1 is MNHEY and CDR2 SVGAGI. Primers: 60 Vbeta forward and 13 Jbeta reverse. Profiled with immunoSEQ multiplex PCR; TCRdb holds only in-frame clones, not every one. This sample has approximately 130,000 clones; around 81% occur once, and the top ten carry less than 2.5%. Sequencing was carried out using PBMCs. The rearrangement joins TRBV6-5 to TRBJ1-1; TRBD1 is a possible D gene (6 bases). This TCR came from a woman aged 40 to 49 in good health and CMV-seronegative. The CDR3 reads CASRQPTGSTEAFF. The CDR3 coding sequence is TGTGCCAGCAGGCAACCAACAGGGTCCACTGAAGCTTTCTTT.